Given below is one T cell receptor (beta chain) in context. Its antigen remains unknown. The data stem from a study of a mutant IDH1 vaccine in newly diagnosed glioma. Time point in this sample: week 11, during vaccination. Every vaccine dose comprised 300 ug of mutant IDH1 20-mer peptide plus topical imiquimod. Clones were sequenced by immunoSEQ multiplex PCR, and TCRdb holds only the in-frame ones, with some missing. The table lists tens of thousands of clones, 80% of them singletons. The receptor's source is a man aged 50-60 years with glioma. Source: PBMCs, taken from a glioma patient whose treatment included an IDH1 peptide vaccine.

CDR3 nucleotides: TGCAGCGTTGTTCCTGGCGGGGGGAGGGCCGGGGAGCTGTTTTTT. As protein: CSVVPGGGRAGELFF. The chain couples TRBV29-1 to TRBJ2-2, with 8 bases lining up with TRBD2. CDR1 SQVTM and CDR2 ANQGSEA come from the germline V gene. V was clipped by 4 bases and J by 6 bases; unmatched bases: 10. This CDR3 has 15 residues.